The clone carrying this T cell receptor (beta chain) was detected ten times or more. These data belong to a study of early T cells in non-severe SARS-CoV-2 infection. Study as a whole: From unsorted whole blood, bulk RNA was sequenced, and the chains remained unpaired.

Each CDR3 protein is one row after TCRdb ran MiXCR on the 5' RACE reads. The sample yields more than 60,000 distinct CDR3 sequences, around 4.9% seen once. This CDR3 comprises 15 residues. V was pared by 3 bases and J by 1 base, with 12 bases between. The source material was whole blood. This sequence originates from an adult who was a healthcare worker with PCR-confirmed SARS-CoV-2 infection or an uninfected control (not recorded which). The V and J genes are TRBV12-3 or TRBV12-4 and TRBJ1-1; D not certain. CDR3 bases: TGTGCCAGCAGTTTTTTCCGGGCCGCGAACACTGAAGCTTTCTTT. It yields the protein CASSFFRAANTEAFF.